A selection of T cell receptor beta chains follows, all from one sample in a study of blood T cell repertoires in COVID-19. The protocol was immunoSEQ multiplex PCR, while the TCRdb copy is restricted to in-frame clones and leaves out a portion. The sample records more than 150,000 clones, about 83% being singletons. Sequencing input: peripheral blood. The receptors come from a man in his 70s who had recovered from COVID-19. Both conserved end residues are part of each CDR3. The D gene is left open where the match is weak. Part of the rows lack a size; the others show once, few, many or a class for expanded clones.

>NA|TRBJ2-3|TRBV19|few
TGTGCCAGTAGTCCTACGACTAGCACAGATACGCAGTATTTT
CASSPTTSTDTQYF
>NA|TRBJ2-7|TRBV11-2|NA
TGTGCCAGCAGCCCACAGGTAAATGAGCAGTACTTC
CASSPQVNEQYF
>TRBD1|TRBJ2-3|TRBV5-4|NA
TGTGCCAGCAGCAGGCGACAGGGGGATACGCAGTATTTT
CASSRRQGDTQYF
>TRBD2|TRBJ2-7|TRBV7-8|NA
TGTGCCAGCAGCCCTCAAGGGGGACTAGGCGAGCAGTACTTC
CASSPQGGLGEQYF
>NA|TRBJ1-5|TRBV6-5|NA
TGTGCCACCAAGACAGGAGTAAATAGCAATCAGCCCCAGCATTTT
CATKTGVNSNQPQHF
>TRBD1|TRBJ1-2|TRBV3-1/TRBV3-2|NA
TGTGCCAGCAGCCCGGGACAGAACTATGGCTACACCTTC
CASSPGQNYGYTF
>TRBD1|TRBJ2-7|TRBV5-6|NA
TGTGCCAGCAGCTTCCGGACAGGCGGCGAGCAGTACTTC
CASSFRTGGEQYF
>TRBD1|TRBJ2-7|TRBV9|many
TGTGCCAGCAGCGCCGGACAGGGCTGGGACGAGCAGTACTTC
CASSAGQGWDEQYF
>TRBD2|TRBJ2-2|TRBV24-1|NA
TGTGCCACCAGTGATCCCACGACTAGCCTACACACCGGGGAGCTGTTTTTT
CATSDPTTSLHTGELFF
>TRBD1|TRBJ1-4|TRBV2|NA
TGTGCCAGCAGGTACACCGGGACAGGGGATGGAAAACTGTTTTTT
CASRYTGTGDGKLFF
>NA|TRBJ2-1|TRBV28|NA
TGTGCCAGCAGTGGGAAGGACAGTAGCTCCTACAATGAGCAGTTCTTC
CASSGKDSSSYNEQFF
>TRBD2|TRBJ2-7|TRBV6-5|NA
TGTGCCAGCAGTTACACTAGCGGGAGCTCCTACGAGCAGTACTTC
CASSYTSGSSYEQYF
>NA|TRBJ2-3|TRBV4-3|NA
TGCGCCAGCAGCCTCCAGACTAGTCCGGGCACAGATACGCAGTATTTT
CASSLQTSPGTDTQYF